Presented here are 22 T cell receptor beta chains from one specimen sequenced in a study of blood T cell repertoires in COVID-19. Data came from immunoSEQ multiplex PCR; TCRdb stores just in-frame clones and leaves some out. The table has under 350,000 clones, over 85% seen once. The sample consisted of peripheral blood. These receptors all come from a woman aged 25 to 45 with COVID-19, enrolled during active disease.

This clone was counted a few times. This chain's CDR3 is CASSDSIAGDYNEQFF. DNA of the CDR3: TGTGCCAGCAGTGACTCGATAGCGGGAGACTACAATGAGCAGTTCTTC. This sequence joins TRBV6-4 and TRBJ2-1; 9 bases match TRBD2. Looked up from germline, CDR1 is MRHNA and CDR2 is SNTAGT. Unmatched junction bases numbered 3, after V lost 0 bases and J lost 3 bases. CDR3 size: 16 residues.

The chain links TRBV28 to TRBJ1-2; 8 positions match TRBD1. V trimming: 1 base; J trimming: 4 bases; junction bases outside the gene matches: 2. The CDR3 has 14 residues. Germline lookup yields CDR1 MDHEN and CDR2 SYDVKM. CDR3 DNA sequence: TGTGCCAGCAGTTTATCAGGGGGCGCCTATGGCTACACCTTC. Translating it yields CASSLSGGAYGYTF.

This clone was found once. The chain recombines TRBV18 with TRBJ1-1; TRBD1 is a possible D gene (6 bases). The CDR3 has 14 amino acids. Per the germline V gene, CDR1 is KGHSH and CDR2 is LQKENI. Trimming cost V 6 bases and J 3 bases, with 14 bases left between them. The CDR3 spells CASSPKGVDTEAFF. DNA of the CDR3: TGTGCCAGCTCCCCCAAGGGGGTGGACACTGAAGCTTTCTTT.

The CDR3 is CASSTPPYGYTF. The CDR3 bases are TGTGCCAGCAGTACACCCCCCTATGGCTACACCTTC. The chain carries TRBV27 and TRBJ1-2; D is ambiguous. Trimming cost V 5 bases and J 4 bases, with 8 bases left between them. Germline CDR1 is MNHEY and CDR2 is SMNVEV (reference sequence). CDR3 length equals 12 residues.

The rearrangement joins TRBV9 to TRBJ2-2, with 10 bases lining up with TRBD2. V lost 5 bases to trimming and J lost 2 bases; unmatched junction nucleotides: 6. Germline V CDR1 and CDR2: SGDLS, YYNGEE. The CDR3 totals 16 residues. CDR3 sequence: CASSGLAEINTGELFF. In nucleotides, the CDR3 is TGTGCCAGCAGTGGACTAGCGGAGATAAACACCGGGGAGCTGTTTTTT.

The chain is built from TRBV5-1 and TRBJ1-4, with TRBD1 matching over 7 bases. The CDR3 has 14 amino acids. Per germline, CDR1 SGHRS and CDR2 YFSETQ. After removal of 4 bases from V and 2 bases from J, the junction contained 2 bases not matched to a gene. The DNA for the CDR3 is TGCGCCAGCAGCCGAGGGGGCACTAATGAAAAACTGTTTTTT. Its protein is CASSRGGTNEKLFF. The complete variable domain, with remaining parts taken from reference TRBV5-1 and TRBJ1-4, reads KAGVTQTPRYLIKTRGQQVTLSCSPISGHRSVSWYQQTPGQGLQFLFEYFSETQRNKGNFPGRFSGRQFSNSRSEMNVSTLELGDSALYLCASSRGGTNEKLFFGSGTQLSVL.

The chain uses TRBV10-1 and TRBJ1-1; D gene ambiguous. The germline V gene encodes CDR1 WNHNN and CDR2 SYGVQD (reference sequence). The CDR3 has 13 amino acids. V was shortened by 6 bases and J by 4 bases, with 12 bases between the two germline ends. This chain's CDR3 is CASSPDPGTEAFF. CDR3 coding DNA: TGCGCCAGCAGCCCCGATCCGGGCACTGAAGCTTTCTTT.

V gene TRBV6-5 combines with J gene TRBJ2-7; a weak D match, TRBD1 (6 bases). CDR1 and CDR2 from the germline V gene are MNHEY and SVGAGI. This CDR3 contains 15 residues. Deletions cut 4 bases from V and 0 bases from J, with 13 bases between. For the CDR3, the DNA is TGTGCCAGCAGTTCCGGGACAATGAGCTCCTACGAGCAGTACTTC. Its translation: CASSSGTMSSYEQYF.

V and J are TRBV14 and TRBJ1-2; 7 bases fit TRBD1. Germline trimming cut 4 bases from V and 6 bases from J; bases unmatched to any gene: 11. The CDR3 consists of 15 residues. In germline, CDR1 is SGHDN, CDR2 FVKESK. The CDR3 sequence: CASSPRETGANGYTF. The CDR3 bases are TGTGCCAGCAGCCCCCGAGAAACAGGGGCGAATGGCTACACCTTC.

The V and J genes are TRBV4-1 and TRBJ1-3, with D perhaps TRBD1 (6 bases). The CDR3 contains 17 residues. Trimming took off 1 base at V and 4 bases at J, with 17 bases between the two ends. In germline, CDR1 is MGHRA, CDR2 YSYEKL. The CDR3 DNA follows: TGCGCCAGCAGCCAAGCTCCATCAGGGGCAGGGGGAAACACCATATATTTT. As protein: CASSQAPSGAGGNTIYF.

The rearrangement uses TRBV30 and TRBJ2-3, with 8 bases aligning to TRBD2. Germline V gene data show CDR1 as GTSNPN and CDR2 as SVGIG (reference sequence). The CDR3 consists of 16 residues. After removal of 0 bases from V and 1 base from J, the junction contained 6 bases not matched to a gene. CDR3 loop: CAWSVGAGGRTDTQYF. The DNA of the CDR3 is TGTGCCTGGAGTGTAGGCGCGGGGGGCCGCACAGATACGCAGTATTTT.

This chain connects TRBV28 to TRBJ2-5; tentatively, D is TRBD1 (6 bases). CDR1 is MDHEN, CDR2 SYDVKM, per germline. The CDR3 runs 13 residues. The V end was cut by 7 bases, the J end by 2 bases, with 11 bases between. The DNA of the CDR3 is TGTGCCAGCAAAGGGGGTGGGCAAGAGACCCAGTACTTC. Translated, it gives CASKGGGQETQYF.

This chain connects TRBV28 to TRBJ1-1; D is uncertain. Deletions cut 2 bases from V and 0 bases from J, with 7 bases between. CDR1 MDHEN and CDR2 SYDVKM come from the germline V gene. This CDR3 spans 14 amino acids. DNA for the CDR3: TGTGCCAGCAGTTTACTCAGGTTGAACACTGAAGCTTTCTTT. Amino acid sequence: CASSLLRLNTEAFF.

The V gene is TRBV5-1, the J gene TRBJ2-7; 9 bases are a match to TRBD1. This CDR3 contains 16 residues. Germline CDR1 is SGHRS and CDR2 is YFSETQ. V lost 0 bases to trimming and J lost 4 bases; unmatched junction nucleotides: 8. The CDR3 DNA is TGCGCCAGCAGCTTGGACGCGGGACAGGGTGGTTACGAGCAGTACTTC. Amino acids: CASSLDAGQGGYEQYF.

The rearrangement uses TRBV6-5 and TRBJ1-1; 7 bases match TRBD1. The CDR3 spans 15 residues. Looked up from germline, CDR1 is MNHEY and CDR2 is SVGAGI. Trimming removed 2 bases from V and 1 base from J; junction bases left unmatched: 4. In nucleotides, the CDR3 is TGTGCCAGCAGTTACGCCCAGGGGGGGAACACTGAAGCTTTCTTT. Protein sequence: CASSYAQGGNTEAFF.

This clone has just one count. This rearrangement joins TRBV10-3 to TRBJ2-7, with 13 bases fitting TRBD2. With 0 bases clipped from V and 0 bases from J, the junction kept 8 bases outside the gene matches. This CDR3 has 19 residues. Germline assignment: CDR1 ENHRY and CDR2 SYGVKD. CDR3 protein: CAISESWGLAGSLSYEQYF. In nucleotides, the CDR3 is TGTGCCATCAGTGAGTCTTGGGGACTAGCGGGGAGCCTCTCCTACGAGCAGTACTTC.

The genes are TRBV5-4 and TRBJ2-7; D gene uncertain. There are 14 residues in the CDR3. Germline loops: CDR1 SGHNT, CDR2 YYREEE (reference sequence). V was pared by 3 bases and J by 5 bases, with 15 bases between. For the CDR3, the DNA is TGTGCCAGCAGCTCGAATGACGGAGTGGACGAGCAGTACTTC. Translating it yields CASSSNDGVDEQYF.

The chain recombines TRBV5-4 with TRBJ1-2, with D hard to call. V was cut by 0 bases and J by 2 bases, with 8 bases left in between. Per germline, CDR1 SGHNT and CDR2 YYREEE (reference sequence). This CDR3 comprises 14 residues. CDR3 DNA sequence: TGTGCCAGCAGCTTGGAAGGCGGGAACTATGGCTACACCTTC. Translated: CASSLEGGNYGYTF.

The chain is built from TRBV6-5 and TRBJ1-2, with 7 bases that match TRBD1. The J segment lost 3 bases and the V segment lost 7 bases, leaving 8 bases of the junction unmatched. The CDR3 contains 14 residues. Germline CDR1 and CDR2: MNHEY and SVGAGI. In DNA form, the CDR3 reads TGTGCCAGCACAAAACGGGACAGTTACTATGGCTACACCTTC. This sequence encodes CASTKRDSYYGYTF.

DNA for the CDR3: TGTGCCAGCAGTGAAGAGGGGATTCGCAATCAGCCCCAGCATTTT. It is translated as CASSEEGIRNQPQHF. This rearrangement joins TRBV2 to TRBJ1-5, with D perhaps matching TRBD1 (5 bases). This CDR3 spans 15 amino acids. Trimming removed 1 base from V and 2 bases from J, with 9 bases in between. Germline CDR1 and CDR2: SNHLY and FYNNEI.

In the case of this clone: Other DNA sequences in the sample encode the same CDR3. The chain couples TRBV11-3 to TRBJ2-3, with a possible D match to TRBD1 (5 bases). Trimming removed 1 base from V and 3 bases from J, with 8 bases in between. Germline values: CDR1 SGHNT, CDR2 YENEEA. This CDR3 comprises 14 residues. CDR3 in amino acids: CASSLGRGTDTQYF. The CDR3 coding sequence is TGTGCCAGCAGCTTAGGTAGGGGAACAGATACGCAGTATTTT.

CDR3 protein: CASSPEGADRARNIQYF. The CDR3 DNA sequence: TGTGCCAGTAGTCCCGAGGGCGCCGACAGGGCGCGAAACATTCAGTACTTC. The J gene is TRBJ2-4, the V gene TRBV19, with TRBD1 matching over 7 bases. CDR3 length: 17 amino acids. Trimming at V came to 5 bases and at J to 6 bases, leaving 16 bases not matched to a gene. The germline CDR1 and CDR2 sequences are LNHDA and SQIVND (reference sequence).